This T cell receptor beta chain originates from a study of lymphopenia after photon versus proton radiotherapy. Produced via immunoSEQ multiplex PCR; TCRdb's table is partial and in-frame only. This table has approximately 58,000 clones, around 83% appearing once. With 1 base removed from V and 3 bases from J, the gap between germline ends came to 5 bases. Per the germline V gene, CDR1 is KGHSH and CDR2 is LQKENI. The CDR3 is 13 residues long. The sample here was peripheral blood, taken from a patient treated with photon-based radiotherapy. The J gene is TRBJ2-3, the V gene TRBV18; D gene uncertain. This receptor was identified in a man in his fifties with gastric cancer. CDR3 bases: TGTGCCAGCTCACCACAGGGAACAGATACGCAGTATTTT. It encodes CASSPQGTDTQYF.